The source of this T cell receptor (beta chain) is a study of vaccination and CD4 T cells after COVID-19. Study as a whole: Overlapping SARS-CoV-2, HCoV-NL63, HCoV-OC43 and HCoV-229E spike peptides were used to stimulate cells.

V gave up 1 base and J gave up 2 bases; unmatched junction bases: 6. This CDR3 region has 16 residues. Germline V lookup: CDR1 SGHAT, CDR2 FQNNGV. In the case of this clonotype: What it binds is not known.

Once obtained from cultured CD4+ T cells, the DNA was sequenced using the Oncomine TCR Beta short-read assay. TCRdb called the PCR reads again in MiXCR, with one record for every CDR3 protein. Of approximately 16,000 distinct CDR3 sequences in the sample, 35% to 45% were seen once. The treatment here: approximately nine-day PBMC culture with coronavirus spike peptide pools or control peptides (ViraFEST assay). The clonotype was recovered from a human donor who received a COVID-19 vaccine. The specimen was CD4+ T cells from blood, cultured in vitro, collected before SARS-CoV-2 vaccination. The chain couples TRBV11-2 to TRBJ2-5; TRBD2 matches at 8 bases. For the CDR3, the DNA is TGTGCCAGCAGCTTAGGGACTAGCAGTGCACAAGAGACCCAGTACTTC. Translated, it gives CASSLGTSSAQETQYF.